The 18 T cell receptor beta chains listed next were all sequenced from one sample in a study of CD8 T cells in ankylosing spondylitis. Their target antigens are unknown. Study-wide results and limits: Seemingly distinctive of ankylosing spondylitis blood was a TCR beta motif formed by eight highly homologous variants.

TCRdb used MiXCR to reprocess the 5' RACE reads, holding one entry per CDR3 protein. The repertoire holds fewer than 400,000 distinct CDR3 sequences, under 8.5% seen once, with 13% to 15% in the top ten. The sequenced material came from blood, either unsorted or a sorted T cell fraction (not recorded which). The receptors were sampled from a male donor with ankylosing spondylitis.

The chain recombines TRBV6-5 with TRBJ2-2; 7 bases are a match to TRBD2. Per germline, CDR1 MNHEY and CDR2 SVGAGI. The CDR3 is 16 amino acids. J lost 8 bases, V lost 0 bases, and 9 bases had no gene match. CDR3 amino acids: CASSYSGGEIGGELFF. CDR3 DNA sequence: TGTGCCAGCAGTTACTCTGGGGGGGAGATAGGGGGGGAGCTGTTTTTT.

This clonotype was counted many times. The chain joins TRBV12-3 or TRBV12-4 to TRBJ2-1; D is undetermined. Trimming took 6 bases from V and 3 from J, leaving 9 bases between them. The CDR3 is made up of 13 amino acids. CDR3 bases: TGTGCCAGCAGCTACCTTAGCTACAATGAGCAGTTCTTC. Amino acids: CASSYLSYNEQFF.

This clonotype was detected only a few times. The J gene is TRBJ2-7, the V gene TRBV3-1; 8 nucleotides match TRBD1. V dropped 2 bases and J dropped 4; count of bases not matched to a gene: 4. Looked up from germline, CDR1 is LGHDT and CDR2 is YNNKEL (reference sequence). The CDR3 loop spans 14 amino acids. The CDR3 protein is CASSQTDRGYEQYF. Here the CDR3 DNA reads TGTGCCAGCAGCCAAACTGACAGGGGATACGAGCAGTACTTC.

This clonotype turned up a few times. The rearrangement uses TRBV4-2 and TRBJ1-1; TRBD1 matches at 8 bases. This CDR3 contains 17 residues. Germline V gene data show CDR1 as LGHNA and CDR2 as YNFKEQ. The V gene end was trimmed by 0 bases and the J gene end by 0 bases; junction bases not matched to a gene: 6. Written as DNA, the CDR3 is TGTGCCAGCAGCCAAGATCACACAGGGGGGTTGAACACTGAAGCTTTCTTT. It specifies CASSQDHTGGLNTEAFF.

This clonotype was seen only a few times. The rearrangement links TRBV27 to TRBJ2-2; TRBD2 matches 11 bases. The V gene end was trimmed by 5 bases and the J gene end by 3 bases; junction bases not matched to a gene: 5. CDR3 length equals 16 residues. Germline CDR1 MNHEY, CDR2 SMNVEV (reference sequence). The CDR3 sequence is CASSQTSGIHTGELFF. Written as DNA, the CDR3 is TGTGCCAGCAGTCAGACTAGCGGGATTCACACCGGGGAGCTGTTTTTT.

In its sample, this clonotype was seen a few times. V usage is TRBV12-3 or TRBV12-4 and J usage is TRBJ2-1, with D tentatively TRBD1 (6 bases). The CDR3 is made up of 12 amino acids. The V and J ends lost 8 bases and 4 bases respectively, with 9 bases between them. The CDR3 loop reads CASAQGYNEQFF. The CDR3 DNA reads TGTGCCAGCGCACAGGGTTACAATGAGCAGTTCTTC.

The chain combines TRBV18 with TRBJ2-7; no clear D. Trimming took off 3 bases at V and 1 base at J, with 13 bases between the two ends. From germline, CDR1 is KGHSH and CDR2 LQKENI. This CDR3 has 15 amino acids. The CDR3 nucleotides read TGTGCCAGCTCACCCTCCGGTATGGGGTCCTACGAGCAGTACTTC. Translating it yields CASSPSGMGSYEQYF. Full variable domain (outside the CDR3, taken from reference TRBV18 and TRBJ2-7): NAGVMQNPRHLVRRRGQEARLRCSPMKGHSHVYWYRQLPEEGLKFMVYLQKENIIDESGMPKERFSAEFPKEGPSILRIQQVVRGDSAAYFCASSPSGMGSYEQYFGPGTRLTVT.

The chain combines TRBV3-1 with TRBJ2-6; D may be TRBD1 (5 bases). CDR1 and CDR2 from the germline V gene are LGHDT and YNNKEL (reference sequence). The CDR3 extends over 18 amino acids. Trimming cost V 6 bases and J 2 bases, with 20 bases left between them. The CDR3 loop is CASSLGQGTFTGANVLTF. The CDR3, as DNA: TGTGCCAGCAGTTTAGGTCAGGGTACCTTCACTGGGGCCAACGTCCTGACTTTC.

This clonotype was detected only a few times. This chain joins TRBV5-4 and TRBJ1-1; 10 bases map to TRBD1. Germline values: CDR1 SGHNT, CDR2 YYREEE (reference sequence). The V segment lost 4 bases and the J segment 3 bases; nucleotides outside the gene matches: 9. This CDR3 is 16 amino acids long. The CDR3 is CASSKGTGAGDTEAFF. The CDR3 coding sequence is TGTGCCAGCAGCAAAGGGACAGGGGCGGGAGACACTGAAGCTTTCTTT.

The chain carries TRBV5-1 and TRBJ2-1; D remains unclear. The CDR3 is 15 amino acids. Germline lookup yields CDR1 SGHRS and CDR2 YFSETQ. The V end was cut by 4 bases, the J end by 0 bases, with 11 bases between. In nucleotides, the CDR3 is TGCGCCAGCAGCCCGAGGCCCAACTCCTACAATGAGCAGTTCTTC. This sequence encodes CASSPRPNSYNEQFF.

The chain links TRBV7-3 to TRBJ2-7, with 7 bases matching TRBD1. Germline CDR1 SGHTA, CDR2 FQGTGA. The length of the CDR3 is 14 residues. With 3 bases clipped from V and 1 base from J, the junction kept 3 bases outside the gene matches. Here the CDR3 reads CASSLDRFSYEQYF. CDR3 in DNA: TGTGCCAGCAGCTTGGACAGGTTTTCCTACGAGCAGTACTTC.

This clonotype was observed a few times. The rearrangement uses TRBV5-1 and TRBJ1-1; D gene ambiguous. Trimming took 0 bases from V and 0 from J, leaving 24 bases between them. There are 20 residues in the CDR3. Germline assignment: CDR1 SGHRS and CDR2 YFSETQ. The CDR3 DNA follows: TGCGCCAGCAGCTTGGGGCAGGCAATTTCTAGGGTGCCCATGAACACTGAAGCTTTCTTT. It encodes CASSLGQAISRVPMNTEAFF. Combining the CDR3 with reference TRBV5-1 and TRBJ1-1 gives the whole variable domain KAGVTQTPRYLIKTRGQQVTLSCSPISGHRSVSWYQQTPGQGLQFLFEYFSETQRNKGNFPGRFSGRQFSNSRSEMNVSTLELGDSALYLCASSLGQAISRVPMNTEAFFGQGTRLTVV.

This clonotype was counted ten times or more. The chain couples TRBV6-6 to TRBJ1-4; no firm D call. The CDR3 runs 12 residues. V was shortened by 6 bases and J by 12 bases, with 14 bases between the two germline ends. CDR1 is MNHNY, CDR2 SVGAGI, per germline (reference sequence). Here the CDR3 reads CASRTIVDQLFF. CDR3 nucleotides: TGTGCCAGCAGGACAATCGTTGATCAACTGTTTTTT.

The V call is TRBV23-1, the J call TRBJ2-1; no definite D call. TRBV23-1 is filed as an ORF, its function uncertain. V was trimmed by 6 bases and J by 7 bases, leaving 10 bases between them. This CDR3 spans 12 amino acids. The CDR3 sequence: CASSPLLNEQFF. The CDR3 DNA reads TGCGCCAGCAGCCCACTCCTGAATGAGCAGTTCTTC.

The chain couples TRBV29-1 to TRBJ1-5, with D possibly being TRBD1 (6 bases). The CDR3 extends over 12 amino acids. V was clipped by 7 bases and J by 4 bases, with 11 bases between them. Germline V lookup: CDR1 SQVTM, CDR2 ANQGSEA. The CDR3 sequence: CSEITGNQPQHF. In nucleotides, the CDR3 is TGCAGCGAGATTACAGGGAATCAGCCCCAGCATTTT.

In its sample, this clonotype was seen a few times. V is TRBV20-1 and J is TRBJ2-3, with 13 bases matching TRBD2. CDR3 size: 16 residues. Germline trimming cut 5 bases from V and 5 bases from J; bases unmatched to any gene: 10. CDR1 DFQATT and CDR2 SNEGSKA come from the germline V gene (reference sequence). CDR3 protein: CSAPPGLAGVVDTQYF. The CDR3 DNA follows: TGCAGTGCTCCACCTGGACTAGCGGGAGTAGTAGATACGCAGTATTTT.

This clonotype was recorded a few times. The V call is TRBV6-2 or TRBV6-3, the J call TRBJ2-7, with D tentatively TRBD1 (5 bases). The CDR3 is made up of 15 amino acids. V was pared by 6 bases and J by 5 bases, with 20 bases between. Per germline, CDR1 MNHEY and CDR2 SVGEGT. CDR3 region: CASSLRVGRAHEQYF. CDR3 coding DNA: TGTGCCAGCAGCCTAAGGGTGGGCAGGGCCCACGAGCAGTACTTC.

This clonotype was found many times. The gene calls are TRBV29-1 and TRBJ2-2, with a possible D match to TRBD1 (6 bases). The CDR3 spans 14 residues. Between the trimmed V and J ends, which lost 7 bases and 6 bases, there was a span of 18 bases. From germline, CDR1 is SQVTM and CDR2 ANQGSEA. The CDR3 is CSAAGDMEAGELFF. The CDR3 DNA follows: TGCAGCGCGGCAGGGGATATGGAGGCCGGGGAGCTGTTTTTT.